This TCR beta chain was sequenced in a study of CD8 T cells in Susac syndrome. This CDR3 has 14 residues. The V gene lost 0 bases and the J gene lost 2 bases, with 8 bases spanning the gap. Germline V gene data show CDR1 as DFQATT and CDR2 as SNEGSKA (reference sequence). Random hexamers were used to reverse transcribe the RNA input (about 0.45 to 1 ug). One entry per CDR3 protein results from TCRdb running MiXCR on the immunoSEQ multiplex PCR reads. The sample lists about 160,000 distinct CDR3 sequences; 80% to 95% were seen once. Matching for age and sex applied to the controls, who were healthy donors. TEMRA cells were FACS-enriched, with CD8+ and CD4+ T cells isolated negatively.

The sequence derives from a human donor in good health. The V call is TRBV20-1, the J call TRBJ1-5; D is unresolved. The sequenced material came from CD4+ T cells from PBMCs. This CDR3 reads CSARDANGNQPQHF. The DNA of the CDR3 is TGCAGTGCTAGAGACGCTAATGGCAATCAGCCCCAGCATTTT.